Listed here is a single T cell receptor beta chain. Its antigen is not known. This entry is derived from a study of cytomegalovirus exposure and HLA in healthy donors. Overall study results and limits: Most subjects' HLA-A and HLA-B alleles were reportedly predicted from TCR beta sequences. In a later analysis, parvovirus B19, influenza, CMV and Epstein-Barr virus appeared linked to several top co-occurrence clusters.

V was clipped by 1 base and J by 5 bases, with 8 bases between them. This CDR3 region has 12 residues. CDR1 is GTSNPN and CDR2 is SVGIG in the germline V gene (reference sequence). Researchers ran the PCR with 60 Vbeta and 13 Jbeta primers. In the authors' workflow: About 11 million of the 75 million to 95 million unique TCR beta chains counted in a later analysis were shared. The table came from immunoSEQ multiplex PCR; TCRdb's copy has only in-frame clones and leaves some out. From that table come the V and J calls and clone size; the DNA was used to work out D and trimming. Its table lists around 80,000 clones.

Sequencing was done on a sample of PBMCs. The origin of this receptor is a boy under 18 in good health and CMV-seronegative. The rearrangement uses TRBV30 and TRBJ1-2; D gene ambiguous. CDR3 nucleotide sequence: TGTGCCTGGAGTGACAAATGGTATGGCTACACCTTC. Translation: CAWSDKWYGYTF.